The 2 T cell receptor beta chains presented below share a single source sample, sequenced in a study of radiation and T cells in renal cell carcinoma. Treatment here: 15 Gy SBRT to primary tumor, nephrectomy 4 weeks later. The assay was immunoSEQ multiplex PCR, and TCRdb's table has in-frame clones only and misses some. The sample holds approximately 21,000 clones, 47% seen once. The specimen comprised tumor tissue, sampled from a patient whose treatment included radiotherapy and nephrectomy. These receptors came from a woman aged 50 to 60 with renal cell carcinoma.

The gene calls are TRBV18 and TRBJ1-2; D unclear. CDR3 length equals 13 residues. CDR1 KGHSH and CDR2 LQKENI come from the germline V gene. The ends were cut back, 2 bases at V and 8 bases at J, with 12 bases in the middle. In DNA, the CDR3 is TGTGCCAGCTCACCAAGGCCCCGGGAAGGCTACACCTTC. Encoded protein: CASSPRPREGYTF.

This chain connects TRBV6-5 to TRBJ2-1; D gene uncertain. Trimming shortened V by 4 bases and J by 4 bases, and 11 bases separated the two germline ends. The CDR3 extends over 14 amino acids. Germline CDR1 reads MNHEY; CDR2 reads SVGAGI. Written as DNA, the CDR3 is TGTGCCAGCAGTTCTCAAGACGAATACAATGAGCAGTTCTTC. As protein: CASSSQDEYNEQFF.